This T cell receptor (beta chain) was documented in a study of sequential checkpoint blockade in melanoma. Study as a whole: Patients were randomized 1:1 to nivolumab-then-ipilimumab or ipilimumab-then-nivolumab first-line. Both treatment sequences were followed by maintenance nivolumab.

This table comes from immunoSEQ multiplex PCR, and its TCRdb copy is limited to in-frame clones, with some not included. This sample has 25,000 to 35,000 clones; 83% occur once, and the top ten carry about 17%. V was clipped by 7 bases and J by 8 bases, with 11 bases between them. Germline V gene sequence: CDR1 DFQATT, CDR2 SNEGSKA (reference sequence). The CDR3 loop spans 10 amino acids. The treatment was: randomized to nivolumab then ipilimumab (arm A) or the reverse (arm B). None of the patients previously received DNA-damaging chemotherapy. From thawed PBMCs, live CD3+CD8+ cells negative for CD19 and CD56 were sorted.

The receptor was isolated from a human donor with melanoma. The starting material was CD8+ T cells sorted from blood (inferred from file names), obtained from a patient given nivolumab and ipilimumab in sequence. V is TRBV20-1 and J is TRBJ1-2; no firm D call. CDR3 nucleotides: TGCAGTGGCAAAACTTTCGGCTACACCTTC. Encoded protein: CSGKTFGYTF.